A selection of T cell receptor beta chains follows, all from one sample in a study of blood T cell repertoires in COVID-19. TCRdb's table, derived via immunoSEQ multiplex PCR, lists solely in-frame clones and lacks some. The sample yields 35,000 to 50,000 clones, around 80% seen once. Sequencing used peripheral blood. These receptors were obtained from a woman of 80 years or more with acute or convalescent COVID-19. Each CDR3 is given with its conserved first and last residue. Each record gives: J gene, D gene, clone size, V gene, CDR3 DNA, CDR3 protein. D genes are given only for firm matches. Expanded clones get a size class; other rows say once, few or many, or leave the size out.

>TRBJ1-1|-|-|TRBV19
TGTGCCAGTAGTATATTTGCGGCCATGAACACTGAAGCTTTCTTT
CASSIFAAMNTEAFF
>TRBJ2-3|TRBD2|-|TRBV7-9
TGTGCCAGCAGTCCCAGGACTAGCGTCCCAGATACGCAGTATTTT
CASSPRTSVPDTQYF
>TRBJ1-5|-|-|TRBV6-1
TGTGCCAGCAGTGAAGGGGTGAGGGAATATCAGCCCCAGCATTTT
CASSEGVREYQPQHF
>TRBJ1-2|TRBD1|few|TRBV5-1
TGCGCCAGCAGCTTGGTCGTTTCGCGAGGGACAGGGGCACCTAACTATGGCTACACCTTC
CASSLVVSRGTGAPNYGYTF
>TRBJ2-7|TRBD2|-|TRBV29-1
TGCAGCGTTGTCGACCCGACTAGCAGCTCCTACGAGCAGTACTTC
CSVVDPTSSSYEQYF
>TRBJ1-1|-|-|TRBV6-4
TGTGCCAGCAGGGTACGAGTGGGAGTAACTGAAGCTTTCTTT
CASRVRVGVTEAFF
>TRBJ1-1|-|few|TRBV11-2
TGTGCCAGCAGCTTAGGGGGAGGAGGGGTGTCAGCTTTCTTT
CASSLGGGGVSAFF
>TRBJ2-5|-|few|TRBV15
TGTGCCACCAGCAGAGACAAGTGGAGTGAGACCCAGTACTTC
CATSRDKWSETQYF
>TRBJ2-3|TRBD2|-|TRBV19
TGTGCCAGTAGTATAGACCGGGGGGACCACACAGATACGCAGTATTTT
CASSIDRGDHTDTQYF
>TRBJ1-1|-|-|TRBV18
TGTGCCAGCTCCCCCAGAGGGGAGGGCACTGAAGCTTTCTTT
CASSPRGEGTEAFF
>TRBJ1-6|TRBD1|once|TRBV11-2
TGTGCCAGCAGCAGCCCCGGACCGGGACAGGGGCACTATAATTCACCCCTCCACTTT
CASSSPGPGQGHYNSPLHF
>TRBJ1-3|-|-|TRBV30
TGTGCCTGGAGCGATACAGGACGGAGCTCTGGAAACACCATATATTTT
CAWSDTGRSSGNTIYF
>TRBJ1-5|-|-|TRBV10-1
TGCGCCAGCAGTGACCCCGGTCAGCCCCAGCATTTT
CASSDPGQPQHF
>TRBJ2-7|-|once|TRBV11-2
TGTGCCAGCAGCTTATGGTTTGAGGTTGACGAGCAGTACTTC
CASSLWFEVDEQYF
>TRBJ1-2|TRBD1|few|TRBV10-1
TGCGCCAGCAGTGGGACAGGGCATGGCTACACCTTC
CASSGTGHGYTF
>TRBJ2-6|-|-|TRBV3-1/TRBV3-2
TGTGCCAGCAGCCAAGGAACCCTCCATCCAGGTTTGACTTTC
CASSQGTLHPGLTF